The 25 T cell receptor beta chains given below trace back to one sample, sequenced in a study of CD8 T cells in ankylosing spondylitis. TCRdb redid the calling of the 5' RACE reads with MiXCR, one entry per CDR3 protein. Of roughly 230,000 distinct CDR3 sequences listed, under 20% are singletons. Material for sequencing was blood, either unsorted or a sorted T cell fraction (not recorded which). These TCRs come from a male donor with ankylosing spondylitis or in good health (not recorded which).

This chain joins TRBV29-1 and TRBJ2-1, with 8 positions matching TRBD2. Germline CDR1 is SQVTM and CDR2 is ANQGSEA. The length of the CDR3 is 19 residues. With V trimmed by 1 base and J by 0 bases, 14 bases remained unmatched. The CDR3 DNA sequence: TGCAGCGTTGAAGGGGAATACGGGAGGGCCGGTAGCTCCTACAATGAGCAGTTCTTC. It translates to CSVEGEYGRAGSSYNEQFF.

The chain combines TRBV12-3 or TRBV12-4 with TRBJ2-7; the D gene could be TRBD1 or TRBD2 (6 bases each). Trimming shortened V by 3 bases and J by 3 bases, and 9 bases separated the two germline ends. This CDR3 is 13 amino acids long. This CDR3 is CASSFRGLYEQYF. In nucleotides, the CDR3 is TGTGCCAGCAGTTTCCGGGGGCTCTACGAGCAGTACTTC.

The chain carries TRBV4-1 and TRBJ2-7, with TRBD1 identical over 8 bases. The CDR3 sequence is 15 residues long. Trimming at V came to 2 bases and at J to 2 bases, leaving 5 bases not matched to a gene. CDR1 and CDR2 (germline): MGHRA, YSYEKL. The CDR3 is CASSQNRGNTYEQYF. The CDR3 DNA is TGCGCCAGCAGCCAAAACAGGGGGAATACCTACGAGCAGTACTTC.

This clonotype appeared many times. This chain joins TRBV10-3 and TRBJ2-7, with a possible D match to TRBD2 (6 bases). Germline V gives CDR1 ENHRY, CDR2 SYGVKD. Trimming left V 8 bases short and J 3 bases short, with 11 bases between. This CDR3 comprises 12 residues. The CDR3 DNA sequence: TGTGCCATCGATGGGGGGAACTACGAGCAGTACTTC. Translating gives CAIDGGNYEQYF.

This clonotype was seen repeatedly, ten times or more. The J gene is TRBJ2-2, the V gene TRBV28; D unclear. The CDR3 is 14 residues long. Trimming cost V 6 bases and J 0 bases, with 8 bases left between them. Germline CDR1 reads MDHEN; CDR2 reads SYDVKM. The CDR3 sequence is CASRARSNTGELFF. For the CDR3, the DNA is TGTGCCAGCAGGGCTAGGTCGAACACCGGGGAGCTGTTTTTT.

Only a few counts were recorded for this clonotype. This rearrangement joins TRBV4-2 to TRBJ2-7; 11 bases are shared with TRBD2. Looked up from germline, CDR1 is LGHNA and CDR2 is YNFKEQ. This CDR3 comprises 16 residues. J lost 0 bases, V lost 6 bases, and 7 bases had no gene match. Written as DNA, the CDR3 is TGTGCCAGCAGGCTATCGACTAGCGGGATCTCCTACGAGCAGTACTTC. Its translation is CASRLSTSGISYEQYF.

This clonotype was counted a few times. The chain recombines TRBV5-5 with TRBJ2-2; TRBD2 matches 8 bases. With V trimmed by 3 bases and J by 1 base, 5 bases remained unmatched. The germline gives CDR1 SGHKS, CDR2 YYEKEE (reference sequence). CDR3 length equals 16 residues. The CDR3 bases are TGTGCCAGCAGCTCACTAGCGGCCTTGAACACCGGGGAGCTGTTTTTT. Its protein product is CASSSLAALNTGELFF. The variable domain in full, completed from reference TRBV5-5 and TRBJ2-2, reads DAGVTQSPTHLIKTRGQQVTLRCSPISGHKSVSWYQQVLGQGPQFIFQYYEKEERGRGNFPDRFSARQFPNYSSELNVNALLLGDSALYLCASSSLAALNTGELFFGEGSRLTVL.

This clonotype has just a few counts. The chain couples TRBV7-3 to TRBJ2-2; 12 nucleotides match TRBD2. Per germline, CDR1 SGHTA and CDR2 FQGTGA. CDR3 size: 16 residues. J gave up 6 bases and V 2 bases, and 4 bases lay outside the gene matches. The CDR3 DNA is TGTGCCAGCAGCTTACTAGCGGGAGGGCCGCCCGGGGAGCTGTTTTTT. Translated, it gives CASSLLAGGPPGELFF. The entire variable domain, with the rest obtained from reference TRBV7-3 and TRBJ2-2, is as follows: GAGVSQTPSNKVTEKGKYVELRCDPISGHTALYWYRQSLGQGPEFLIYFQGTGAADDSGLPNDRFFAVRPEGSVSTLKIQRTERGDSAVYLCASSLLAGGPPGELFFGEGSRLTVL.

V and J are TRBV5-1 and TRBJ2-3; 11 bases map to TRBD2. Germline CDR1 reads SGHRS; CDR2 reads YFSETQ. The CDR3 spans 23 residues. V shed 4 bases, J shed 0 bases, and the junction held 25 bases outside the gene matches. The CDR3 loop is CASSRTGMRVLAGVNLSTDTQYF. In DNA, the CDR3 is TGCGCCAGCAGCCGGACAGGGATGAGGGTACTAGCGGGAGTTAATCTCAGCACAGATACGCAGTATTTT.

V gene TRBV21-1 combines with J gene TRBJ1-1. TRBV21-1 is deemed a pseudogene. The CDR3 loop spans 12 amino acids. CDR3 nucleotide sequence: TGTGCCCCCGAGGGAGGAGGCACTGAAGCTTTCTTT. Protein product: CAPEGGGTEAFF.

CDR3 in amino acids: CASSQSFAHEQYF. DNA for the CDR3: TGCGCCAGCAGCCAATCATTCGCCCACGAGCAGTACTTC. The gene calls are TRBV4-1 and TRBJ2-7; D gene uncertain. The CDR3 spans 13 residues. CDR1 and CDR2 from the germline V gene are MGHRA and YSYEKL. Trimming pared 2 bases from V and 5 bases from J, leaving 10 bases between.

The chain links TRBV7-9 to TRBJ2-7; 13 bases agree with TRBD2. J was trimmed by 2 bases and V by 5 bases; bases with no gene match: 3. Germline loops: CDR1 SEHNR, CDR2 FQNEAQ (reference sequence). The CDR3 consists of 15 residues. CDR3 loop: CASSILAGGTYEQYF. CDR3 DNA sequence: TGTGCCAGCAGCATACTAGCGGGAGGGACCTACGAGCAGTACTTC.

This clonotype was seen ten or more times. The V call is TRBV29-1, the J call TRBJ2-1; D remains ambiguous. Germline values: CDR1 SQVTM, CDR2 ANQGSEA. The V gene lost 0 bases and the J gene lost 0 bases, with 12 bases spanning the gap. The CDR3 loop spans 16 amino acids. The CDR3 DNA is TGCAGCGTTGAAGATGACTCCCCGAGCTCCTACAATGAGCAGTTCTTC. Translation gives CSVEDDSPSSYNEQFF.

The table lists this clonotype with a few counts. The chain has TRBV27 and TRBJ2-3, with 12 positions matching TRBD2. J lost 4 bases, V lost 6 bases, and 8 bases had no gene match. The CDR3 totals 16 residues. CDR1 is MNHEY, CDR2 SMNVEV, per germline (reference sequence). The CDR3: CASRNTSGRRSDTQYF. CDR3 DNA sequence: TGTGCCAGCAGGAATACTAGCGGGAGGAGATCAGATACGCAGTATTTT.

This clonotype was detected only a few times. This chain uses TRBV7-9 with TRBJ2-3; 9 bases align to TRBD1. This CDR3 comprises 14 residues. V lost 4 bases to trimming and J lost 1 base; unmatched junction nucleotides: 0. Germline assignment: CDR1 SEHNR and CDR2 FQNEAQ (reference sequence). CDR3 bases: TGTGCCAGCAGCTGGGACAGGGGCACAGATACGCAGTATTTT. This encodes CASSWDRGTDTQYF. The full variable domain, completed using reference TRBV7-9 and TRBJ2-3, is DTGVSQNPRHKITKRGQNVTFRCDPISEHNRLYWYRQTLGQGPEFLTYFQNEAQLEKSRLLSDRFSAERPKGSFSTLEIQRTEQGDSAMYLCASSWDRGTDTQYFGPGTRLTVL.

The chain links TRBV12-3 or TRBV12-4 to TRBJ2-7; tentative D call: TRBD1 (5 bases). CDR3 length equals 13 residues. V was trimmed by 3 bases and J by 6 bases, leaving 12 bases between them. CDR3 loop: CASSLQGTFEQYF. CDR3 DNA: TGTGCCAGCAGTTTGCAGGGTACCTTCGAGCAGTACTTC.

This clonotype came up many times. The rearrangement links TRBV4-1 to TRBJ1-4; D uncertain. The CDR3 totals 14 residues. Between the trimmed V and J ends, which lost 0 bases and 4 bases, there was a span of 6 bases. CDR1 and CDR2 from the germline V gene are MGHRA and YSYEKL. The CDR3 spells CASSQDDINEKLFF. CDR3 in DNA: TGCGCCAGCAGCCAAGATGATATTAATGAAAAACTGTTTTTT.

The chain is built from TRBV3-1 and TRBJ1-1; maybe TRBD1 (6 bases). Germline V gives CDR1 LGHDT, CDR2 YNNKEL (reference sequence). This CDR3 spans 14 amino acids. V was trimmed by 4 bases and J by 4 bases, leaving 13 bases between them. The DNA for the CDR3 is TGTGCCAGCAGCCTGGACAGCGGTCCCACTGAAGCTTTCTTT. Protein sequence: CASSLDSGPTEAFF. The full variable domain, with the rest looked up from reference TRBV3-1 and TRBJ1-1, is DTAVSQTPKYLVTQMGNDKSIKCEQNLGHDTMYWYKQDSKKFLKIMFSYNNKELIINETVPNRFSPKSPDKAHLNLHINSLELGDSAVYFCASSLDSGPTEAFFGQGTRLTVV.

The chain links TRBV5-1 to TRBJ2-2, with 12 positions matching TRBD2. Trimming removed 2 bases from V and 6 bases from J; junction bases left unmatched: 8. Germline V gene lookup returns CDR1 SGHRS and CDR2 YFSETQ. The CDR3 spans 17 residues. The DNA for the CDR3 is TGCGCCAGCAGCTTCCTAGCGGGAGGGCCCTATTCCGGGGAGCTGTTTTTT. Its protein is CASSFLAGGPYSGELFF.

The table lists this clonotype with a few counts. J is TRBJ2-7 and V is TRBV12-3 or TRBV12-4; either TRBD1 or TRBD2 may fit D (5 bases each). This CDR3 region has 15 residues. The V gene lost 4 bases and the J gene lost 2 bases, with 15 bases spanning the gap. The CDR3 bases are TGTGCCAGCAGTTCCCGAGGGACGGGAACCTACGAGCAGTACTTC. Translation: CASSSRGTGTYEQYF.

This clonotype was recorded a few times. V gene TRBV15 combines with J gene TRBJ2-6; 10 nucleotides align to TRBD1. Germline V gives CDR1 LNHNV, CDR2 YYDKDF (reference sequence). This CDR3 has 16 residues. J gave up 1 base and V 6 bases, and 3 bases lay outside the gene matches. The CDR3 reads CATSGTGASGANVLTF. In DNA form, the CDR3 reads TGTGCCACCAGTGGGACAGGGGCTTCTGGGGCCAACGTCCTGACTTTC.

This clonotype turned up a few times. The chain has TRBV6-1 and TRBJ2-1, with 14 nucleotides matching TRBD2. This CDR3 comprises 19 residues. Germline loops: CDR1 MNHNS, CDR2 SASEGT. Trimming at V came to 3 bases and at J to 0 bases, leaving 7 bases not matched to a gene. CDR3 sequence: CASSEGLAGARSSYNEQFF. CDR3 DNA: TGTGCCAGCAGTGAGGGACTAGCGGGAGCCCGTAGCTCCTACAATGAGCAGTTCTTC.

The rearrangement links TRBV2 to TRBJ2-1, with 9 bases identical to TRBD2. Germline trimming cut 1 base from V and 8 bases from J; bases unmatched to any gene: 6. Germline lookup yields CDR1 SNHLY and CDR2 FYNNEI. This CDR3 contains 15 residues. The CDR3 DNA is TGTGCCAGCAGTGAAGGGGGACTAGCTAGAGATGAGCAGTTCTTC. Protein product: CASSEGGLARDEQFF.

The V call is TRBV29-1, the J call TRBJ2-5; 8 positions agree with TRBD1. Germline CDR1 SQVTM, CDR2 ANQGSEA. The ends lost 5 bases at V and 3 bases at J; junction bases unmatched: 5. CDR3 size: 13 residues. The CDR3 nucleotides are TGCAGCGTTCAGGGGGCTTGGGAAGAGACCCAGTACTTC. This encodes CSVQGAWEETQYF.

This clonotype was seen many times. The CDR3 DNA reads TGCAGTGCTAGAGACGATGACCTAGGAGGTTCACCCCTCCACTTT. Translation: CSARDDDLGGSPLHF. The V and J genes are TRBV20-1 and TRBJ1-6; D is unclear. V shed 0 bases and J shed 9 bases, with 15 bases lying between them. This CDR3 is 15 amino acids long. Germline V gives CDR1 DFQATT, CDR2 SNEGSKA (reference sequence).